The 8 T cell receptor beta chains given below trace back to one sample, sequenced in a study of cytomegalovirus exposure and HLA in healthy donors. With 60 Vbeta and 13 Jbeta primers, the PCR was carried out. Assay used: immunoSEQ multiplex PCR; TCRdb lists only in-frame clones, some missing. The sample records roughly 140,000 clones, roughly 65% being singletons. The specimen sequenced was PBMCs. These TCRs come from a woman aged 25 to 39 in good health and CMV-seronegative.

CDR3 coding DNA: TGTGCCTGGAGTGTCGGGTCGACTAGCGGGAGGAGCTCCTACGAGCAGTACTTC. Its protein is CAWSVGSTSGRSSYEQYF. This rearrangement joins TRBV30 to TRBJ2-7; 13 bases are shared with TRBD2. Per germline, CDR1 GTSNPN and CDR2 SVGIG (reference sequence). The V and J ends lost 0 bases and 0 bases, in that order; junction bases with no gene match: 8. The CDR3 has 18 residues.

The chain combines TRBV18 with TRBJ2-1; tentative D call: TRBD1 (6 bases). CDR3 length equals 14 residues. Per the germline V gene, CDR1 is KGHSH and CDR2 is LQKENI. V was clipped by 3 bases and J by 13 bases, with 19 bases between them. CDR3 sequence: CASSPFDRDTAQFF. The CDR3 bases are TGTGCCAGCTCACCGTTCGACCGGGACACGGCTCAGTTCTTC. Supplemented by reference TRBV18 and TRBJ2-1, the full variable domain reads NAGVMQNPRHLVRRRGQEARLRCSPMKGHSHVYWYRQLPEEGLKFMVYLQKENIIDESGMPKERFSAEFPKEGPSILRIQQVVRGDSAAYFCASSPFDRDTAQFFGPGTRLTVL.

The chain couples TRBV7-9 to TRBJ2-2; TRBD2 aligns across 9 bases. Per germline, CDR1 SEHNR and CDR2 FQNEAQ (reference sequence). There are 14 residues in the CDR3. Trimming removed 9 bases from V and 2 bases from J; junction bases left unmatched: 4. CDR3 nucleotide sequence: TGTGCCAGGACTAGCGGAGGCAACACCGGGGAGCTGTTTTTT. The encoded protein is CARTSGGNTGELFF.

In nucleotides, the CDR3 is TGTGCCAGCAGTTTAAAGGGGGCAGGGGATACGCAGTATTTT. Encoded protein: CASSLKGAGDTQYF. The rearrangement links TRBV27 to TRBJ2-3; 7 positions agree with TRBD1. J gave up 6 bases and V 2 bases, and 5 bases lay outside the gene matches. Looked up from germline, CDR1 is MNHEY and CDR2 is SMNVEV (reference sequence). The length of the CDR3 is 14 residues.

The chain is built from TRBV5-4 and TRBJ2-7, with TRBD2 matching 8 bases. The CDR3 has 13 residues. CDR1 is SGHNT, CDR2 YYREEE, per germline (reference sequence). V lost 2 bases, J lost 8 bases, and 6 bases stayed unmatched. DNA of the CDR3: TGTGCCAGCAGCTTCGGGAGGGGGGAGAAGCAGTACGTC. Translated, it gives CASSFGRGEKQYV.

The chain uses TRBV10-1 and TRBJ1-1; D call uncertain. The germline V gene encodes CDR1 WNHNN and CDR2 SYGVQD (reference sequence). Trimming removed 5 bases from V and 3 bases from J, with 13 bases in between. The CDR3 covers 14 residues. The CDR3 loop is CASSRRWRYTEAFF. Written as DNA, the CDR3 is TGCGCCAGCAGTCGCAGGTGGAGGTACACTGAAGCTTTCTTT.

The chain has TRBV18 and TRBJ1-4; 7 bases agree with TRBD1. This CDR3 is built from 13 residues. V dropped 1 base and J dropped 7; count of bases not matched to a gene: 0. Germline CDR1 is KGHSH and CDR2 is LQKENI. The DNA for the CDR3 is TGTGCCAGCTCACCACAGGGGGCTGAAAAACTGTTTTTT. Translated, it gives CASSPQGAEKLFF.

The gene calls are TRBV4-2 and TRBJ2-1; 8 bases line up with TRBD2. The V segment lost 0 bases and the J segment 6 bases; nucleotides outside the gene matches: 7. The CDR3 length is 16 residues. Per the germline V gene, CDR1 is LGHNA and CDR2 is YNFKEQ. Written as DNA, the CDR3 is TGTGCCAGCAGCCAAGATCTCGGGAGGGCCAGCAATGAGCAGTTCTTC. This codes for CASSQDLGRASNEQFF.